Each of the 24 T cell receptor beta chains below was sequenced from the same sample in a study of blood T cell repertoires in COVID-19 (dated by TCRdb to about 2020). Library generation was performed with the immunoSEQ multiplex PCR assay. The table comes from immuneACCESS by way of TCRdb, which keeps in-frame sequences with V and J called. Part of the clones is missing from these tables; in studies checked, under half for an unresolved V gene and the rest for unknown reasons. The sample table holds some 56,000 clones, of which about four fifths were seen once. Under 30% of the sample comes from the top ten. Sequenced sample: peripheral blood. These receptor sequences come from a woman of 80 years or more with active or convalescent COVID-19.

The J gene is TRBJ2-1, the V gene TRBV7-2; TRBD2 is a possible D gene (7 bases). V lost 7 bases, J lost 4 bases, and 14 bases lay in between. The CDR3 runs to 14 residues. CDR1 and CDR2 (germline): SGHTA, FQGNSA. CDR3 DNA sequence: TGTGCCAGCAAGAAGGGGGGGCAGTACAATGAGCAGTTCTTC. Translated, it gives CASKKGGQYNEQFF.

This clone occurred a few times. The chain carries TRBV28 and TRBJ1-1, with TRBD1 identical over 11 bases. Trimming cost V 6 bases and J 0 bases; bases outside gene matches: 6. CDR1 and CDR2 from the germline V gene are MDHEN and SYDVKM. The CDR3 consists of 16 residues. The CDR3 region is CASSSGTGGLNTEAFF. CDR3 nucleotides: TGTGCCAGCAGCTCCGGGACAGGGGGGTTGAACACTGAAGCTTTCTTT.

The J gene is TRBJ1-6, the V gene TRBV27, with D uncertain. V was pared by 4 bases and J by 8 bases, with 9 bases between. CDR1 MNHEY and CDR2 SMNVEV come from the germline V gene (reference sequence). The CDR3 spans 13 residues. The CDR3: CASSSLLDSPLHF. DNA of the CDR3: TGTGCCAGCAGTTCACTCTTAGATTCACCCCTCCACTTT.

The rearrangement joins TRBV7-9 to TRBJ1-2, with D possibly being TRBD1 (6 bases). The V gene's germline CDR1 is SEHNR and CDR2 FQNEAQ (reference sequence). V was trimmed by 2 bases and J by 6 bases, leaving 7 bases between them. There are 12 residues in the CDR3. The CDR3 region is CASSLTGNGYTF. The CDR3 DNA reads TGTGCCAGCAGCTTAACAGGGAATGGCTACACCTTC.

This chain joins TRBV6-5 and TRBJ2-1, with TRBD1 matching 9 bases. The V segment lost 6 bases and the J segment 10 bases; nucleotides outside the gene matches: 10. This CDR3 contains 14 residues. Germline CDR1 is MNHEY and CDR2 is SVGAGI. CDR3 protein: CASRSPGQGGEQFF. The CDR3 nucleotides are TGTGCCAGCAGATCACCGGGACAGGGCGGCGAGCAGTTCTTC.

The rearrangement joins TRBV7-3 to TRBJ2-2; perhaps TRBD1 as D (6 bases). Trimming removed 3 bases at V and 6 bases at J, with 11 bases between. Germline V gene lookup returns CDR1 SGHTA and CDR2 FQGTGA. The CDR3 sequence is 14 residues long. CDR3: CASSLAGAPGELFF. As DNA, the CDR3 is TGTGCCAGCAGCTTGGCAGGGGCACCCGGGGAGCTGTTTTTT.

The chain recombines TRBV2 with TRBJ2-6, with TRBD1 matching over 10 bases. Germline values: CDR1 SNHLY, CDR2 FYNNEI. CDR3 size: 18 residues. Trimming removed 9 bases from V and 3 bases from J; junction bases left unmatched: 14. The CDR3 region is CARETPRQGASGANVLTF. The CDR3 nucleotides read TGTGCCAGAGAGACACCACGACAGGGGGCGAGTGGGGCCAACGTCCTGACTTTC.

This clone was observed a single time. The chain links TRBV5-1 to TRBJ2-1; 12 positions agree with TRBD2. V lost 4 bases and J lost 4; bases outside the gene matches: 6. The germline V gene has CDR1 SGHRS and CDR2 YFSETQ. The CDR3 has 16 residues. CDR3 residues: CASSRTSGGTYNEQFF. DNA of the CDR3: TGCGCCAGCAGCAGAACTAGCGGGGGGACTTACAATGAGCAGTTCTTC. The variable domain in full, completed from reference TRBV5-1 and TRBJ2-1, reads KAGVTQTPRYLIKTRGQQVTLSCSPISGHRSVSWYQQTPGQGLQFLFEYFSETQRNKGNFPGRFSGRQFSNSRSEMNVSTLELGDSALYLCASSRTSGGTYNEQFFGPGTRLTVL.

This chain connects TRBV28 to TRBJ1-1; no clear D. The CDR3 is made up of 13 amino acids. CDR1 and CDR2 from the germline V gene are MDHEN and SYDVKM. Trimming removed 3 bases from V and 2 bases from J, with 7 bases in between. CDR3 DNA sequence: TGTGCCAGCAGTTTCCACAGCAACACTGAAGCTTTCTTT. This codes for CASSFHSNTEAFF.

CDR3 amino acids: CASSLEGGAVGYTF. The CDR3 DNA sequence: TGTGCCAGCAGCTTGGAAGGGGGCGCGGTCGGCTACACCTTC. The rearrangement links TRBV5-6 to TRBJ1-2; 7 bases match TRBD1. V shed 0 bases, J shed 8 bases, and the junction held 7 bases outside the gene matches. CDR1 and CDR2 (germline): SGHDT, YYEEEE. The CDR3 is 14 amino acids.

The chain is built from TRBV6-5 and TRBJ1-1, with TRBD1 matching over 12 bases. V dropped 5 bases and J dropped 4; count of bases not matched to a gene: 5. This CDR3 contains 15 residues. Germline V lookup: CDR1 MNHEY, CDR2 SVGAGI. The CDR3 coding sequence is TGTGCCAGCAGTCCGGGACAGGGGGCGAGCACTGAAGCTTTCTTT. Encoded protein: CASSPGQGASTEAFF.

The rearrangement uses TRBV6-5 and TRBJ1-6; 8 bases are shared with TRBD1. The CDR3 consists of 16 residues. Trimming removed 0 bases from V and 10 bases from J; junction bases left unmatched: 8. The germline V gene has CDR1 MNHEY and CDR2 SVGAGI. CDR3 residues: CASSYSRDRSRSPLHF. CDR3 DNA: TGTGCCAGCAGTTACTCGAGGGACAGGTCCCGCTCACCCCTCCACTTT.

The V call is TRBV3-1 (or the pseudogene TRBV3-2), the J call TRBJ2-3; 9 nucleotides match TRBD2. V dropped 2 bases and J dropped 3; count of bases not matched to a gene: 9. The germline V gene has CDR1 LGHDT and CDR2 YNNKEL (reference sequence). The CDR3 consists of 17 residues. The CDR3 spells CASSQPRLAGYTDTQYF. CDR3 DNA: TGTGCCAGCAGCCAACCGCGGCTAGCGGGGTATACAGATACGCAGTATTTT.

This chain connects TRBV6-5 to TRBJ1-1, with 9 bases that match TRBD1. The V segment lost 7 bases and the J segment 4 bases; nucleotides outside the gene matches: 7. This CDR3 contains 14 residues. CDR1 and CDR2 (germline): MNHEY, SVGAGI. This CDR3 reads CASTTGQGFTEAFF. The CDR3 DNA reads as TGTGCCAGCACTACGGGACAGGGTTTCACTGAAGCTTTCTTT.

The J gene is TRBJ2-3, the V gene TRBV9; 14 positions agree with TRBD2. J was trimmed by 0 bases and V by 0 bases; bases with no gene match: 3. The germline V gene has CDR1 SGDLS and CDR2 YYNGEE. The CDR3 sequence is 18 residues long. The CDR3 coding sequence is TGTGCCAGCAGCGTAGGACTAGCGGGGGGGCCGAGCACAGATACGCAGTATTTT. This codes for CASSVGLAGGPSTDTQYF.

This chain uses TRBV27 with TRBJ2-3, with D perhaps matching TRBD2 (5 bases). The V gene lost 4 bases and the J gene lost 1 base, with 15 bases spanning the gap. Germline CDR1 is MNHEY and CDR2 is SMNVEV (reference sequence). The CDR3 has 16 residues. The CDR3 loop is CASSSTLGVGTDTQYF. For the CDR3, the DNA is TGTGCCAGCAGTTCGACACTAGGCGTTGGCACAGATACGCAGTATTTT.

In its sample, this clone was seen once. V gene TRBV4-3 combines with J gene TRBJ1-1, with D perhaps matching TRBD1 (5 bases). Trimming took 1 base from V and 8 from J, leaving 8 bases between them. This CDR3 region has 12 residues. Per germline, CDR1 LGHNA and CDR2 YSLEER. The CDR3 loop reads CASSQVAGEAFF. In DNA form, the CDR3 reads TGCGCCAGCAGCCAAGTGGCAGGGGAAGCTTTCTTT.

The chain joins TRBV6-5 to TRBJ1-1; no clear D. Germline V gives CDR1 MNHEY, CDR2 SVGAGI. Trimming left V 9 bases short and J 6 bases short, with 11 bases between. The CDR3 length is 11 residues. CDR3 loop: CARHMEAEAFF. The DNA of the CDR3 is TGTGCCAGGCACATGGAGGCTGAAGCTTTCTTT.

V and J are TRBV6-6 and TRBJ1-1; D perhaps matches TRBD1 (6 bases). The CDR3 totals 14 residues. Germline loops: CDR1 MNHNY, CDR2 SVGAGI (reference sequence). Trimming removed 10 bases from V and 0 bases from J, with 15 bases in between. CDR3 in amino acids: CATLRGGLNTEAFF. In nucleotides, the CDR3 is TGTGCCACCCTCAGGGGCGGCCTGAACACTGAAGCTTTCTTT.

The CDR3 region has the DNA TGTGCCAGAAGCTACTTACAGGGGGCGGTTCGCTACGAGCAGTACTTC. The encoded protein is CARSYLQGAVRYEQYF. This chain uses TRBV7-5 with TRBJ2-7; the table's D call of TRBD1 was not tested on the DNA. TRBV7-5 is a recognized pseudogene. CDR3 length: 16 amino acids.

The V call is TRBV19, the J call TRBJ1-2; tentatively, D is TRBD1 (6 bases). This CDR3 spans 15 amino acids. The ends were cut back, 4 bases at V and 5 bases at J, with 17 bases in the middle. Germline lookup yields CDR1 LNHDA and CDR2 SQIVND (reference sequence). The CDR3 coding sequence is TGTGCCAGTAGTAAAGGACAGATTGAAGGGTATGGCTACACCTTC. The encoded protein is CASSKGQIEGYGYTF.

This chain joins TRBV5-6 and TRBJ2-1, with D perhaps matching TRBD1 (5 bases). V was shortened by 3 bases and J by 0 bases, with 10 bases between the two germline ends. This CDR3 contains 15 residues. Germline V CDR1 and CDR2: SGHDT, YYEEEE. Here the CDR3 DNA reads TGTGCCAGCAGCTCTGGACATAGCTCCTACAATGAGCAGTTCTTC. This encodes CASSSGHSSYNEQFF.

The CDR3 reads CASSDSPGTGGAGYTF. CDR3 in DNA: TGCGCCAGCAGCGACAGTCCCGGGACAGGGGGCGCAGGCTACACCTTC. The chain combines TRBV5-1 with TRBJ1-2; 12 bases line up with TRBD1. This CDR3 has 16 residues. The trim removed 4 bases at V and 8 bases at J, leaving 12 bases unmatched. The V gene's germline CDR1 is SGHRS and CDR2 YFSETQ.

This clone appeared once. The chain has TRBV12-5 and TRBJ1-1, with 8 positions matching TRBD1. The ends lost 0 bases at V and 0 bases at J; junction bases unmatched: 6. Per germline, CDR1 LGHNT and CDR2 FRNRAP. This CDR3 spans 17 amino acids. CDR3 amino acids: CASGLVGDRIMNTEAFF. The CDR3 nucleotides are TGTGCTAGTGGTTTGGTAGGGGACAGGATTATGAACACTGAAGCTTTCTTT.